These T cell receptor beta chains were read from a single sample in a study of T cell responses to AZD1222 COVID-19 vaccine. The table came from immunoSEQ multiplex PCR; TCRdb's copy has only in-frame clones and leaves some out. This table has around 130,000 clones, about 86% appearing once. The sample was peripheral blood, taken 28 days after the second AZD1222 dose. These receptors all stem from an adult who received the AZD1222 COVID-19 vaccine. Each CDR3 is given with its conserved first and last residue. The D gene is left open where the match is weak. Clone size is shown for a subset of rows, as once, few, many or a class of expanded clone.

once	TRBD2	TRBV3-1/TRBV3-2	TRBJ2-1	CASSQTSGGHNEQFF	TGTGCCAGCAGCCAGACTAGCGGGGGGCACAATGAGCAGTTCTTC
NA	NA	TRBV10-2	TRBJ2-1	CASSEAGAPSLGNEQFF	TGCGCCAGCAGTGAGGCGGGGGCCCCAAGTTTGGGCAATGAGCAGTTCTTC
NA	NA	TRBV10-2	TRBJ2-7	CASSERVQNEQYF	TGCGCCAGCAGTGAGAGGGTTCAGAACGAGCAGTACTTC
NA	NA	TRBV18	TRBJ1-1	CASSPASLNTEAFF	TGTGCCAGCTCACCAGCCAGCCTGAACACTGAAGCTTTCTTT
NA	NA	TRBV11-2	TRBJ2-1	CASSWGGDEQFF	TGTGCCAGCAGTTGGGGGGGCGATGAGCAGTTCTTC
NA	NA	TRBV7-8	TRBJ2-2	CASSFRGANTGELFF	TGTGCCAGCAGCTTCCGGGGCGCGAACACCGGGGAGCTGTTTTTT
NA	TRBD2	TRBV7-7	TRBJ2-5	CASSFGSGAKETQYF	TGTGCTAGCAGCTTTGGTAGCGGGGCTAAAGAGACCCAGTACTTC
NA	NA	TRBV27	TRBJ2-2	CASSLYRDTGELFF	TGTGCCAGCAGTTTATACAGGGACACCGGGGAGCTGTTTTTT
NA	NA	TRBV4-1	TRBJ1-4	CASSPQVVEKLFF	TGCGCCAGCAGCCCCCAAGTCGTGGAAAAACTGTTTTTT
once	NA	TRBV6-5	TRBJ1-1	CASNSAGGNTEAFF	TGTGCCAGCAATTCCGCGGGGGGAAACACTGAAGCTTTCTTT
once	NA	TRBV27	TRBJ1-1	CASSPPQPGGTEAFF	TGTGCCAGCAGCCCTCCCCAACCTGGGGGCACTGAAGCTTTCTTT
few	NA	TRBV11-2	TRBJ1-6	CASSLTRGPGSYNSPLHF	TGTGCCAGCAGCTTAACGAGGGGCCCGGGGTCCTATAATTCACCCCTCCACTTT
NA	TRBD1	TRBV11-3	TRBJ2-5	CASSPGTGAETQYF	TGTGCCAGCAGCCCGGGGACAGGGGCGGAGACCCAGTACTTC
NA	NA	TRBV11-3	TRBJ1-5	CASSLASNQPQHF	TGTGCCAGCAGCCTGGCCAGCAATCAGCCCCAGCATTTT
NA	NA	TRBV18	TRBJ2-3	CASSTPPWATSTDTQYF	TGTGCCAGCTCAACCCCGCCCTGGGCAACTAGCACAGATACGCAGTATTTT
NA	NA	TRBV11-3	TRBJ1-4	CATSTSTNEKLFF	TGTGCCACATCGACGTCAACTAATGAAAAACTGTTTTTT
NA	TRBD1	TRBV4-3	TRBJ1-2	CASSQDRRTGGGYGYTF	TGCGCCAGCAGCCAAGATAGACGGACAGGGGGCGGGTATGGCTACACCTTC
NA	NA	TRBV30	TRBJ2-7	CAWTSDVSGEQYF	TGTGCCTGGACATCGGACGTGTCCGGGGAGCAGTACTTC
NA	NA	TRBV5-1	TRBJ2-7	CASSVFGTGEQYF	TGCGCCAGCAGCGTGTTTGGGACTGGAGAGCAGTACTTC
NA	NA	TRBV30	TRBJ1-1	CAWSVTMQNTEAFF	TGTGCCTGGAGTGTCACCATGCAGAACACTGAAGCTTTCTTT
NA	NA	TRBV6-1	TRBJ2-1	CASSEYSYNEQFF	TGTGCCAGCAGTGAATATTCCTACAATGAGCAGTTCTTC
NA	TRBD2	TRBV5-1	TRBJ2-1	CASSQLAGGFNEQFF	TGCGCCAGCAGCCAACTCGCGGGGGGTTTCAATGAGCAGTTCTTC
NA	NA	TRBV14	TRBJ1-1	CASSQEYPNTEAFF	TGTGCCAGCAGCCAAGAATATCCGAACACTGAAGCTTTCTTT
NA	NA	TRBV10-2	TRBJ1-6	CASSESETGESYNSPLHF	TGCGCCAGCAGTGAGTCGGAAACAGGAGAGTCCTATAATTCACCCCTCCACTTT
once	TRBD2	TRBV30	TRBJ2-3	CAWSPPLAGGNTQYF	TGTGCCTGGAGTCCCCCGCTAGCGGGGGGTAATACGCAGTATTTT
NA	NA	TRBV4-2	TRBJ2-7	CASSQERGPYHEQYF	TGTGCCAGCAGCCAAGAACGGGGGCCCTACCACGAGCAGTACTTC
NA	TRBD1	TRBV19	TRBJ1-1	CASSWTGGNTEAFF	TGTGCCAGTAGTTGGACAGGGGGCAACACTGAAGCTTTCTTT
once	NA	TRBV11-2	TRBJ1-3	CASNRDTNSGNTIYF	TGTGCCAGCAATCGGGACACCAACTCTGGAAACACCATATATTTT
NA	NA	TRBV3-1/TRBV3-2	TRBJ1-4	CASSQGGGSNEKLFF	TGTGCCAGCAGCCAAGGTGGAGGGTCTAATGAAAAACTGTTTTTT
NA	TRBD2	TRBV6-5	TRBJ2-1	CASTGTSSDEQFF	TGTGCCAGCACCGGGACTAGCTCTGATGAGCAGTTCTTC
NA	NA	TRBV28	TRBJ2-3	CASSGGIIYTDTQYF	TGTGCCAGCAGTGGCGGGATAATATACACAGATACGCAGTATTTT
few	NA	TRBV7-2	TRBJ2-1	CASSLVTYNEQFF	TGTGCCAGCAGCTTAGTAACTTACAATGAGCAGTTCTTC
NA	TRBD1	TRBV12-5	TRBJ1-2	CASGSNVLDRGGGYTF	TGTGCTAGTGGTTCGAACGTTTTGGACAGGGGGGGTGGCTACACCTTC
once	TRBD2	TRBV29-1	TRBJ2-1	CSVQTSGGANEQFF	TGCAGCGTGCAAACTAGCGGGGGGGCAAATGAGCAGTTCTTC
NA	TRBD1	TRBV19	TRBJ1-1	CASSMDRGAEAFF	TGTGCCAGTAGTATGGACAGGGGCGCTGAAGCTTTCTTT
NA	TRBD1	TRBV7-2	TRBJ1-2	CASSSRGQGARDYGYTF	TGTGCCAGCAGCTCCCGCGGGCAGGGGGCGCGGGACTATGGCTACACCTTC
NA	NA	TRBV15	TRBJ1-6	CATSREGQGGSPLHF	TGTGCCACCAGCAGAGAGGGCCAGGGAGGATCACCCCTCCACTTT
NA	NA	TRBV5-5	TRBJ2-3	CASSLEGFGSTDTQYF	TGTGCCAGCAGCTTGGAGGGGTTCGGAAGCACAGATACGCAGTATTTT
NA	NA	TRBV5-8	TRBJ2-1	CASSHRENYNEQFF	TGTGCCAGCAGCCACCGGGAGAACTACAATGAGCAGTTCTTC
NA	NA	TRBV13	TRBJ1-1	CASSSPGRSHPPNTEAFF	TGTGCCAGCAGCTCCCCGGGGCGGTCTCATCCCCCTAACACTGAAGCTTTCTTT
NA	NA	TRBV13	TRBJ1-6	CASSQGDSPLHF	TGTGCCAGCAGCCAAGGGGATTCACCCCTCCACTTT
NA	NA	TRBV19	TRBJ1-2	CASSPTGTAHGYTF	TGTGCCAGTAGTCCAACCGGGACGGCTCATGGCTACACCTTC
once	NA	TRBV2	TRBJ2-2	CASSFTGELFF	TGTGCCAGCAGTTTTACCGGGGAGCTGTTTTTT
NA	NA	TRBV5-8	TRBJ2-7	CASSLLGGAGSYEQYF	TGTGCCAGCAGCTTGCTCGGGGGCGCGGGCTCCTACGAGCAGTACTTC
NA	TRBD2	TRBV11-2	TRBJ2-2	CASSPWGGTNTGELFF	TGTGCCAGCAGCCCTTGGGGGGGGACTAACACCGGGGAGCTGTTTTTT
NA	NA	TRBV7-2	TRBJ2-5	CASSLAGAKETQYF	TGTGCCAGCAGCTTAGCAGGGGCTAAAGAGACCCAGTACTTC
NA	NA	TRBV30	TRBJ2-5	CAWSVPLIRTETQYF	TGTGCCTGGAGTGTTCCCCTCATAAGGACGGAGACCCAGTACTTC
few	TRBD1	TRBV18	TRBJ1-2	CASSRDRKMEGYTF	TGTGCCAGCTCACGGGACAGGAAGATGGAAGGCTACACCTTC
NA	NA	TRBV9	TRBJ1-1	CASSGAPRWGGAEAFF	TGTGCCAGCAGCGGAGCCCCCCGGTGGGGTGGGGCTGAAGCTTTCTTT
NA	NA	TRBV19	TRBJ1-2	CASSMGENYGYTF	TGTGCCAGTAGTATGGGAGAGAACTATGGCTACACCTTC